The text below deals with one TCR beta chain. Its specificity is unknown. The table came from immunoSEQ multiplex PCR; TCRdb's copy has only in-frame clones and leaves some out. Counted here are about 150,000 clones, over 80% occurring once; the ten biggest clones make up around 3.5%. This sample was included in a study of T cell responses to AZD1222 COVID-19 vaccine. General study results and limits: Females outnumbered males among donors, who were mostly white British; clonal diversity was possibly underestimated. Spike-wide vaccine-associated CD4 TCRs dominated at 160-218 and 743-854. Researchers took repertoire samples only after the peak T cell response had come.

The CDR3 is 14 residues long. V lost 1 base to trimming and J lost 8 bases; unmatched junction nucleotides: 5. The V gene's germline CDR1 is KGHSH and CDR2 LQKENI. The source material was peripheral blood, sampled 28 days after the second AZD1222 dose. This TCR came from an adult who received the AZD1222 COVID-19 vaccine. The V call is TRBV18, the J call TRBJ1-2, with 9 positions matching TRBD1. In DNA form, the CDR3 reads TGTGCCAGCTCACCACGGACAGGGGTATTAGGCTACACCTTC. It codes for CASSPRTGVLGYTF.